This TCR beta chain was captured by sequencing in a study of shared clonotypes between healthy human individuals. A remark on this clone: Its antigen remains unidentified.

Germline loops: CDR1 SGHVS, CDR2 FNYEAQ. V was trimmed by 5 bases and J by 0 bases, leaving 14 bases between them. This CDR3 contains 15 residues. Study-wide findings and caveats: Clonotypes that were shared across a handful of donors made up roughly 5% of naive CD4 clonotypes.

In the naive CD8 group, cells lacked CD45RO and were positively selected for CCR7, so terminally differentiated effector memory CD45RA+ cells were left out. Donors had no recently reported acute infections or vaccinations and were HIV-negative. The assay was run at deep level. Clones were read by immunoSEQ multiplex PCR, and TCRdb kept only the in-frame ones, dropping some. The data contain about 680,000 clones, around 90% of them seen just once; the ten biggest clones take up about 24%. The V and J genes are TRBV7-6 and TRBJ2-7, with D unresolved. This TCR was sampled from a man younger than 40 in good health. Sequenced sample: naive CD8+ T cells sorted from blood. CDR3 nucleotides: TGTGCCAGCAGCCTCAAGTTGGGGAACTCCTACGAGCAGTACTTC. Translation gives CASSLKLGNSYEQYF. Combining the CDR3 with reference TRBV7-6 and TRBJ2-7 gives the whole variable domain GAGVSQSPRYKVTKRGQDVALRCDPISGHVSLYWYRQALGQGPEFLTYFNYEAQQDKSGLPNDRFSAERPEGSISTLTIQRTEQRDSAMYRCASSLKLGNSYEQYFGPGTRLTVT.